One sample yielded the 30 T cell receptor beta chains listed below, sequenced in a study of T cells in Graves' hyperthyroidism and ophthalmopathy. Amplified TCR beta CDR3 regions came from RNA transcripts. TCR CDR3 regions were first amplified by RT-PCR with HTBI primers. TCRdb reprocessed the multiplex PCR reads via MiXCR and lists one record per CDR3 protein. The sample shows fewer than 650,000 distinct CDR3 sequences, over 45% of them seen only once. The sample was peripheral blood or thyroid tissue (not recorded which). Receptors originate from an adult woman with Graves' disease, either hyperthyroidism or ophthalmopathy (not recorded which).

The V and J genes are TRBV7-2 and TRBJ2-6; D gene ambiguous. Germline-derived CDR1 and CDR2 are SGHTA and FQGNSA. CDR3 length: 15 amino acids. V was shortened by 5 bases and J by 0 bases, with 8 bases between the two germline ends. The CDR3 DNA follows: TGTGCCAGCAGCCACCAGTCCTCTGGGGCCAACGTCCTGACTTTC. This gives the protein CASSHQSSGANVLTF.

On this clonotype: At one of its ends the junction is not consistent with the germline gene, which may arise from a read error. V usage is TRBV10-3 and J usage is TRBJ1-1; 8 nucleotides line up with TRBD1. CDR1 and CDR2 (germline): ENHRY, SYGVKD. The CDR3 is 14 amino acids. The CDR3 DNA reads as TGTGCCACCAGTGCGCAGGGGGCGGACACTGAAGCTTTCTTT. Translating gives CATSAQGADTEAFF.

This clonotype was picked up a small number of times. The rearrangement links TRBV7-2 to TRBJ1-3; no firm D call. V lost 5 bases and J 8 bases, leaving 7 bases between the germline ends. CDR3 length: 11 residues. CDR1 and CDR2 (germline): SGHTA, FQGNSA. The CDR3 is CASSNLDTIYF. In DNA form, the CDR3 reads TGTGCCAGCAGCAACCTGGACACCATATATTTT.

This chain links TRBV7-3 with TRBJ1-6; tentatively, D is TRBD1 (5 bases). The germline CDR1 and CDR2 sequences are SGHTA and FQGTGA. The CDR3 sequence is 13 residues long. Trimming removed 2 bases at V and 9 bases at J, with 8 bases between. Here the CDR3 DNA reads TGTGCCAGCAGCTTATCTAGGGGTTCACCCCTCCACTTT. Encoded protein: CASSLSRGSPLHF.

There are many counts of this clonotype. The chain uses TRBV5-1 and TRBJ1-6; 10 nucleotides match TRBD1. Germline V gene data show CDR1 as SGHRS and CDR2 as YFSETQ. J gave up 9 bases and V 0 bases, and 9 bases lay outside the gene matches. This CDR3 is 17 amino acids long. Here the CDR3 reads CASSLVSDRGFSSPLHF. The CDR3 region has the DNA TGCGCCAGCAGCTTGGTTTCGGACAGGGGGTTTAGTTCACCCCTCCACTTT. Based on the CDR3 plus reference TRBV5-1 and TRBJ1-6, the full variable domain is KAGVTQTPRYLIKTRGQQVTLSCSPISGHRSVSWYQQTPGQGLQFLFEYFSETQRNKGNFPGRFSGRQFSNSRSEMNVSTLELGDSALYLCASSLVSDRGFSSPLHFGNGTRLTVT.

This chain joins TRBV10-3 and TRBJ1-1; tentatively, D is TRBD1 (5 bases). CDR1 ENHRY and CDR2 SYGVKD come from the germline V gene. Trimming shortened V by 0 bases and J by 8 bases, and 7 bases separated the two germline ends. CDR3 length: 12 amino acids. CDR3 coding DNA: TGTGCCATCAGTGAGTCTCGACAGGAAGCTTTCTTT. Translation: CAISESRQEAFF.

This clonotype was observed at least ten times. V and J are TRBV11-2 and TRBJ1-3; D possibly corresponds to TRBD1 (5 bases). This CDR3 is 14 amino acids long. Germline assignment: CDR1 SGHAT and CDR2 FQNNGV. V was pared by 1 base and J by 1 base, with 5 bases between. As DNA, the CDR3 is TGTGCCAGCAGCTTAGGACAGTCTGGAAACACCATATATTTT. Encoded protein: CASSLGQSGNTIYF.

In this sample, this clonotype turned up a few times. Here the CDR3 DNA reads TGTGCCAGCAGTCCGGGACAGATGGGTGAAAAACTGTTTTTT. Translating gives CASSPGQMGEKLFF. This chain connects TRBV28 to TRBJ1-4; 7 positions match TRBD1. Germline CDR1 MDHEN, CDR2 SYDVKM. V gave up 5 bases and J gave up 7 bases; unmatched junction bases: 7. The CDR3 runs to 14 residues.

This clonotype occurred many times. The V gene is TRBV7-2, the J gene TRBJ1-1; 9 positions match TRBD1. Germline V gene lookup returns CDR1 SGHTA and CDR2 FQGNSA. The CDR3 consists of 17 residues. Trimming at V came to 2 bases and at J to 4 bases, leaving 11 bases not matched to a gene. In DNA form, the CDR3 reads TGTGCCAGCAGCTTACCGACAGGGGGGGGAATCGGCACTGAAGCTTTCTTT. Encoded protein: CASSLPTGGGIGTEAFF.

The rearrangement uses TRBV7-6 and TRBJ2-3; no definite D call. Trimming shortened V by 1 base and J by 6 bases, and 8 bases separated the two germline ends. The CDR3 spans 13 residues. Looked up from germline, CDR1 is SGHVS and CDR2 is FNYEAQ. CDR3 loop: CASSLGGSDTQYF. The DNA for the CDR3 is TGTGCCAGCAGCTTAGGGGGATCGGATACGCAGTATTTT. Using reference TRBV7-6 and TRBJ2-3 for the parts outside the CDR3, the full variable domain is GAGVSQSPRYKVTKRGQDVALRCDPISGHVSLYWYRQALGQGPEFLTYFNYEAQQDKSGLPNDRFSAERPEGSISTLTIQRTEQRDSAMYRCASSLGGSDTQYFGPGTRLTVL.

This chain joins TRBV18 and TRBJ1-2; D is perhaps TRBD1 (6 bases). Trimming took 0 bases from V and 3 from J, leaving 14 bases between them. Per the germline V gene, CDR1 is KGHSH and CDR2 is LQKENI. The CDR3 has 16 amino acids. The CDR3 DNA reads as TGTGCCAGCTCACCACCGGGGTTGACAGGCGACTATGGCTACACCTTC. This sequence encodes CASSPPGLTGDYGYTF.

This clonotype occurred many times. The rearrangement uses TRBV5-1 and TRBJ2-2; a weak D match, TRBD1 (8 bases). CDR1 and CDR2 from the germline V gene are SGHRS and YFSETQ. Trimming cost V 4 bases and J 4 bases, with 17 bases left between them. CDR3 length: 16 residues. Here the CDR3 DNA reads TGCGCCAGCAGCAATCGACAGGGGACTATCACCGGGGAGCTGTTTTTT. This codes for CASSNRQGTITGELFF. Looking up the rest from reference TRBV5-1 and TRBJ2-2 gives the full variable domain: KAGVTQTPRYLIKTRGQQVTLSCSPISGHRSVSWYQQTPGQGLQFLFEYFSETQRNKGNFPGRFSGRQFSNSRSEMNVSTLELGDSALYLCASSNRQGTITGELFFGEGSRLTVL.

The chain combines TRBV20-1 with TRBJ2-3; D gene uncertain. This CDR3 is built from 15 residues. V lost 3 bases, J lost 2 bases, and 15 bases lay in between. CDR1 is DFQATT and CDR2 is SNEGSKA in the germline V gene (reference sequence). This chain's CDR3 is CSASRRRLNTDTQYF. The CDR3 DNA reads as TGCAGTGCTAGCCGGCGGCGGCTCAACACAGATACGCAGTATTTT.

This clonotype was seen only once. The chain joins TRBV24-1 to TRBJ2-3; TRBD2 agrees at 7 bases. The CDR3 consists of 14 residues. Germline CDR1 and CDR2: KGHDR and SFDVKD. The J segment lost 5 bases and the V segment lost 2 bases, leaving 3 bases of the junction unmatched. This CDR3 reads CATSDSGGLDTQYF. CDR3 nucleotide sequence: TGTGCCACCAGTGATTCGGGGGGTCTAGATACGCAGTATTTT.

The chain carries TRBV3-1 and TRBJ1-3; D unclear. Germline CDR1 and CDR2: LGHDT and YNNKEL (reference sequence). The CDR3 runs 15 residues. V lost 0 bases, J lost 2 bases, and 8 bases lay in between. The DNA for the CDR3 is TGTGCCAGCAGCCAAGACAGGTTGCCTGGAAACACCATATATTTT. Protein sequence: CASSQDRLPGNTIYF.

This clonotype appeared many times. V and J are TRBV6-5 and TRBJ1-5; D might be TRBD1 (6 bases). Trimming shortened V by 6 bases and J by 1 base, and 10 bases separated the two germline ends. The CDR3 runs 14 residues. Per germline, CDR1 MNHEY and CDR2 SVGAGI. The chain's CDR3 is CASRNRESNQPQHF. DNA of the CDR3: TGTGCCAGCAGGAACAGGGAAAGCAATCAGCCCCAGCATTTT.

The rearrangement links TRBV6-2 or TRBV6-3 to TRBJ2-2; possible D gene TRBD1, 6 bases. CDR1 is MNHEY, CDR2 SVGEGT, per germline. The CDR3 runs to 16 residues. V was trimmed by 0 bases and J by 4 bases, leaving 12 bases between them. Written as DNA, the CDR3 is TGTGCCAGCAGTTACTCCTCGGGACACCCCACCGGGGAGCTGTTTTTT. This sequence encodes CASSYSSGHPTGELFF.

This clonotype showed up just once. This rearrangement joins TRBV20-1 to TRBJ2-7, with 12 positions matching TRBD1. This CDR3 has 14 amino acids. Germline trimming cut 7 bases from V and 5 bases from J; bases unmatched to any gene: 9. Germline V lookup: CDR1 DFQATT, CDR2 SNEGSKA (reference sequence). As DNA, the CDR3 is TGCAGTGTGGGTAAGGGACAGGGGGCTGACGAGCAGTACTTC. Amino acid sequence: CSVGKGQGADEQYF.

The rearrangement links TRBV20-1 to TRBJ1-2; D possibly corresponds to TRBD1 (5 bases). CDR1 and CDR2 (germline): DFQATT, SNEGSKA (reference sequence). This CDR3 has 16 residues. V shed 5 bases and J shed 6 bases, with 25 bases lying between them. The CDR3 bases are TGCAGTGCTCCCTCGACTTTCGTCTCCGGGGACGATGGCTACACCTTC. It yields the protein CSAPSTFVSGDDGYTF.

The V call is TRBV20-1, the J call TRBJ1-4, with D perhaps TRBD1 (6 bases). The CDR3 has 14 amino acids. Trimming left V 2 bases short and J 7 bases short, with 14 bases between. Germline lookup yields CDR1 DFQATT and CDR2 SNEGSKA (reference sequence). The CDR3 region is CSARLGGASEKLFF. In DNA, the CDR3 is TGCAGTGCTAGACTTGGGGGGGCGAGTGAAAAACTGTTTTTT.

This chain connects TRBV29-1 to TRBJ1-5; TRBD1 matches at 9 bases. V gave up 7 bases and J gave up 3 bases; unmatched junction bases: 7. Per the germline V gene, CDR1 is SQVTM and CDR2 is ANQGSEA. The CDR3 extends over 14 amino acids. The CDR3 spells CSAQTGGFNQPQHF. CDR3 in DNA: TGCAGCGCCCAGACAGGGGGTTTCAATCAGCCCCAGCATTTT.

In its sample, this clonotype was seen a few times. At one end, the junction sequence differs from germline, possibly due to a read error. The chain has TRBV5-8 and TRBJ2-7, with TRBD2 matching 10 bases. The length of the CDR3 is 18 residues. CDR1 is SGHTS and CDR2 is YDEGEE in the germline V gene. In DNA, the CDR3 is TGCGCCAGCAGCCAAGAGGGGACGGGGCTAGCGGGAGTCTTCGAGCAGTACTTC. This gives the protein CASSQEGTGLAGVFEQYF.

This clonotype came up many times. The rearrangement joins TRBV14 to TRBJ1-5; TRBD1 matches 10 bases. Trimming at V came to 1 base and at J to 7 bases, leaving 4 bases not matched to a gene. CDR1 and CDR2 from the germline V gene are SGHDN and FVKESK. CDR3 size: 15 residues. The CDR3 coding sequence is TGTGCCAGCAGCCAAGGACAGGGGGCAGGGCAGCCCCAGCATTTT. It codes for CASSQGQGAGQPQHF. The whole variable domain, filled in from reference TRBV14 and TRBJ1-5, reads EAGVTQFPSHSVIEKGQTVTLRCDPISGHDNLYWYRRVMGKEIKFLLHFVKESKQDESGMPNNRFLAERTGGTYSTLKVQPAELEDSGVYFCASSQGQGAGQPQHFGDGTRLSIL.

This clonotype was observed at least ten times. J is TRBJ2-7 and V is TRBV20-1; 7 bases align to TRBD1. V shed 2 bases, J shed 2 bases, and the junction held 3 bases outside the gene matches. The CDR3 covers 13 residues. Germline V lookup: CDR1 DFQATT, CDR2 SNEGSKA (reference sequence). CDR3 coding DNA: TGCAGTGCTAGATCCGGGACAGCCTACGAGCAGTACTTC. Its protein is CSARSGTAYEQYF.

Of note for this clonotype: A read error may be the cause here, since a much bigger clone is one base away. The chain uses TRBV20-1 and TRBJ1-1; tentatively, D is TRBD1 (5 bases). The CDR3 is 15 residues long. Germline V gene lookup returns CDR1 DFQATT and CDR2 SNEGSKA (reference sequence). DNA of the CDR3: TGCAGTGCTAGAGGGGGGGGGGGATGGAACACTGAAGCTCTCTTT. Protein: CSARGGGGWNTEALF.

This clonotype was picked up a small number of times. The rearrangement uses TRBV10-3 and TRBJ1-3; no firm D call. Trimming removed 0 bases from V and 3 bases from J, with 6 bases in between. The CDR3 covers 14 residues. Germline-derived CDR1 and CDR2 are ENHRY and SYGVKD. CDR3 in amino acids: CAISESGGGNTIYF. The CDR3 DNA reads as TGTGCCATCAGTGAGTCAGGTGGTGGAAACACCATATATTTT.

In its sample, this clonotype was seen many times. The CDR3 region is CAISVGTDHNSPLHF. The DNA for the CDR3 is TGTGCCATCAGTGTGGGGACCGACCATAATTCACCCCTCCACTTT. The V call is TRBV10-3, the J call TRBJ1-6; possible D gene TRBD1, 5 bases. The CDR3 extends over 15 amino acids. Germline loops: CDR1 ENHRY, CDR2 SYGVKD. Between the trimmed V and J ends, which lost 4 bases and 5 bases, there was a span of 12 bases.

In the case of this clonotype: A much larger clone sits a single nucleotide away, making a read error possible. The chain recombines TRBV9 with TRBJ2-2; possibly TRBD2 for D (5 bases). This CDR3 spans 15 amino acids. CDR1 and CDR2 from the germline V gene are SGDLS and YYNGEE. V lost 2 bases and J 6 bases, leaving 14 bases between the germline ends. Here the CDR3 reads CASSVSTSRPGELFF. The CDR3 DNA reads TGTGCCAGCAGCGTTTCTACTAGTAGGCCCGGGGAGCTGTTTTTT.

This chain links TRBV25-1 with TRBJ2-5, with D possibly TRBD2 on 6 matching bases. Trimming pared 6 bases from V and 4 bases from J, leaving 15 bases between. The CDR3 has 14 residues. Per the germline V gene, CDR1 is MGHDK and CDR2 is SYGVNS. The CDR3 region has the DNA TGTGCCAGCAGCCCACCGCGGGACGGAGAGACCCAGTACTTC. Its protein product is CASSPPRDGETQYF.

V is TRBV29-1 and J is TRBJ2-7, with 7 bases fitting TRBD1. The CDR3 runs to 14 residues. The germline CDR1 and CDR2 sequences are SQVTM and ANQGSEA. V trimming: 6 bases; J trimming: 4 bases; junction bases outside the gene matches: 12. CDR3 nucleotide sequence: TGCAGCGTCAACAAACCCGGGACAGTGTACGAGCAGTACTTC. Its protein is CSVNKPGTVYEQYF.